This TCR beta chain appears in the sequencing data of a study of post-analysis software for immune sequencing data. Study information: Included courses were relapsing-remitting and secondary progressive multiple sclerosis; progressive-relapsing multiple sclerosis was also included. Findings and limits, study-wide: Included in a set of about 5 TRBV segments more frequent in patients than controls were TRBV5-6, TRBV5-1 and TRBV20-1.

Prepared TCR beta cDNA libraries contained unique molecular identifiers. Around 460,000 cDNA molecules came from around 0.96 to 9.9 million T cells. TCRdb re-derived calls from the PCR reads in MiXCR, one entry per CDR3 protein. This sample has a few hundred thousand distinct CDR3 sequences; around 34% occur once, and the top ten carry 4% to 6%. The V segment lost 4 bases and the J segment 5 bases; nucleotides outside the gene matches: 6. The CDR3 runs 15 residues. The germline V gene encodes CDR1 LGHDT and CDR2 YNNKEL (reference sequence). This clonotype has ten or more counts. Its antigen remains unidentified.

Sequenced: blood. The chain carries TRBV3-1 and TRBJ2-1, with 9 bases lining up with TRBD2. The clonotype comes from a girl aged 5 to 17 with multiple sclerosis. The CDR3 loop reads CASSPSGGNHNEQFF. As DNA, the CDR3 is TGTGCCAGCAGCCCGAGCGGGGGGAACCACAATGAGCAGTTCTTC.